This T cell receptor (beta chain) comes out of a study of blood T cell repertoires in COVID-19. Across the whole study: Both acute and convalescent COVID-19 samples were obtained from the United States, Italy and Spain. In each case, the material was cDNA or gDNA derived from T cells, B-cell-depleted T cells, or PBMCs.

Source study methods: Amplification from reference gene primers served as the basis for estimated nucleated cell counts. Sequencing used immunoSEQ multiplex PCR; TCRdb keeps in-frame clones, though not all of them. Clone size and the V and J calls come from that table; the DNA yielded D and trimming. The sample shows 150,000 or so clones, roughly 87% of them seen only once. Individuals aged about 18 to 90 years were recruited from about two dozen US areas. The sample taken for sequencing was PBMCs or T cells enriched from blood (not recorded which). The clonotype comes from a man aged 50 or older who had recovered from COVID-19.

The CDR3 DNA reads as TGTGCCAGCAGTTACGCCGCAGGTCACAATCAGCCCCAGCATTTT. As protein: CASSYAAGHNQPQHF. This sequence joins TRBV6-2 or TRBV6-3 and TRBJ1-5, with D uncertain. V was trimmed by 2 bases and J by 3 bases, leaving 11 bases between them. Germline assignment: CDR1 MNHEY and CDR2 SVGEGT. The CDR3 is 15 residues long.